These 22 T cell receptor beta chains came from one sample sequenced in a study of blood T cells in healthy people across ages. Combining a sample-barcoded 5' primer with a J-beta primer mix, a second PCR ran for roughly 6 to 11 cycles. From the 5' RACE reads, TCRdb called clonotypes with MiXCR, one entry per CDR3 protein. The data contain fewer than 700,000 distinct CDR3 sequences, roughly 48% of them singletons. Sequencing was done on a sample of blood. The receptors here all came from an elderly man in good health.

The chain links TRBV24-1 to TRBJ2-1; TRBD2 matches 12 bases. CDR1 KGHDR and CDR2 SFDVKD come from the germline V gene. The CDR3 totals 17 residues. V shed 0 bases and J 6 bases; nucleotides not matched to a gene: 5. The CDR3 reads CATSDLSLAGGSNEQFF. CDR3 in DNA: TGTGCCACCAGTGATTTGAGCCTAGCGGGAGGGTCCAATGAGCAGTTCTTC.

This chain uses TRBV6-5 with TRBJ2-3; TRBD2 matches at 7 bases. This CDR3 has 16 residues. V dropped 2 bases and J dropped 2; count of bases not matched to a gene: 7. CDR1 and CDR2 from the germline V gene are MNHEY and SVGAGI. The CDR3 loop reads CASSYVSSGHTDTQYF. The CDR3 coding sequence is TGTGCCAGCAGTTACGTGTCTAGCGGCCACACAGATACGCAGTATTTT.

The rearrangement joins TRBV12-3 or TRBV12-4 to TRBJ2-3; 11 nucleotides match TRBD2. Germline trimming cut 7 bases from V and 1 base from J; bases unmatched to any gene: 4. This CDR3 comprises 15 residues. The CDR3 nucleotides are TGTGCCAGCATCTTACTAGCGGGGGGCACAGATACGCAGTATTTT. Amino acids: CASILLAGGTDTQYF.

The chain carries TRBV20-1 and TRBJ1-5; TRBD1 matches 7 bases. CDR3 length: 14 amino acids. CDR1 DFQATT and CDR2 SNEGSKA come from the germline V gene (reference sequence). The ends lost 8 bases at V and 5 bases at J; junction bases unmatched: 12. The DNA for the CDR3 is TGCAGTACCAGAGGGGGACAGACCCATCAGCCCCAGCATTTT. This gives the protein CSTRGGQTHQPQHF.

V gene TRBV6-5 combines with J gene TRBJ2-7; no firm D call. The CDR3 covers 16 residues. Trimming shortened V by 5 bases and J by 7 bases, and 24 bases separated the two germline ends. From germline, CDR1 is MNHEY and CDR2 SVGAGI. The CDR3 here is CASSPVVGSRYNEQYF. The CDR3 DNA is TGTGCCAGCAGTCCGGTAGTGGGTTCAAGATACAATGAGCAGTACTTC.

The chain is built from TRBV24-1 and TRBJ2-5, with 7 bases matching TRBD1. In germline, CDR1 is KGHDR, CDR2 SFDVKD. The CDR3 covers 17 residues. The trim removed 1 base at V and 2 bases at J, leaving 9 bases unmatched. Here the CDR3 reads CATSDFASRGRQETQYF. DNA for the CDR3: TGTGCCACCAGTGATTTCGCTAGCAGGGGGAGACAAGAGACCCAGTACTTC.

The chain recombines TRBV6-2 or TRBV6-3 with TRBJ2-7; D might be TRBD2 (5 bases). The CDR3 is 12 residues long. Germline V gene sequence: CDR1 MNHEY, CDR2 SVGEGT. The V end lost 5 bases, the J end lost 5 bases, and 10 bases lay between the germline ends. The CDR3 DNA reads TGTGCCAGCAGTCGGGGTTACAACGAGCAGTACTTC. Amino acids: CASSRGYNEQYF.

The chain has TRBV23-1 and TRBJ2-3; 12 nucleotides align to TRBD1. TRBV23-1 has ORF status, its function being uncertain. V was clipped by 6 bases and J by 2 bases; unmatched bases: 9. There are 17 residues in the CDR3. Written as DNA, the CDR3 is TGCGCCAGCAGCCTGGGGACAGGGGGCAAGGTCACAGATACGCAGTATTTT. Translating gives CASSLGTGGKVTDTQYF.

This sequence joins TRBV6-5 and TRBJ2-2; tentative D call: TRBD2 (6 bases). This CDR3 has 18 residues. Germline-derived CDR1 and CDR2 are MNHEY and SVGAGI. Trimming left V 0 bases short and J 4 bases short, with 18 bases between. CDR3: CASSYSIRGGWSTGELFF. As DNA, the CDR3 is TGTGCCAGCAGTTACTCGATTAGAGGAGGGTGGAGCACCGGGGAGCTGTTTTTT.

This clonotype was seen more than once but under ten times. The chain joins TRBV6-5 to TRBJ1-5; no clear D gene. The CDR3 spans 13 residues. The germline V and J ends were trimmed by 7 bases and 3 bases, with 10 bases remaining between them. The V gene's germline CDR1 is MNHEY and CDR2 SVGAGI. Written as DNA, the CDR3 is TGTGCCAGCAAGCTTTCTCCCAATCAGCCCCAGCATTTT. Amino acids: CASKLSPNQPQHF.

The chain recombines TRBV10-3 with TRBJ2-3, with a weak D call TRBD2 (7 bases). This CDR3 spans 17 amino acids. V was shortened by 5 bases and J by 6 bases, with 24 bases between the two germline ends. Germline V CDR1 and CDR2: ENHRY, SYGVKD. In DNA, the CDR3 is TGTGCCATCAGTCGAACTGGCGGGGGACAATATGAGGATACGCAGTATTTT. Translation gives CAISRTGGGQYEDTQYF.

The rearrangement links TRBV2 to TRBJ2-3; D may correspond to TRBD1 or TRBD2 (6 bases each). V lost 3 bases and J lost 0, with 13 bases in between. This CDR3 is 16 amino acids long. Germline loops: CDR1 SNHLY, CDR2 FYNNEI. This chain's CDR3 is CASSDWGAPSTDTQYF. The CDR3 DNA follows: TGTGCCAGCAGTGATTGGGGGGCTCCCAGCACAGATACGCAGTATTTT.

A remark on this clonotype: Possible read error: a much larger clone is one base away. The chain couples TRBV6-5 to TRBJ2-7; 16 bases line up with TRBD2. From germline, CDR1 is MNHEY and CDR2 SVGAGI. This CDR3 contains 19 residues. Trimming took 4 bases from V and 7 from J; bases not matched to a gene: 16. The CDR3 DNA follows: TGTGCCAGCAGTTTTGGGACTAGCGGGAGGGAGGGCCCCTACAATGAGCAGTACTTC. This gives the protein CASSFGTSGREGPYNEQYF.

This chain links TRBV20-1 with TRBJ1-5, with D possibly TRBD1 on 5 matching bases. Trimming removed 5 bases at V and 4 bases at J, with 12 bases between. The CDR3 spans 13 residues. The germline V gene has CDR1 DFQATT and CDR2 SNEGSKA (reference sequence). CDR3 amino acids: CSALGGTNQPQHF. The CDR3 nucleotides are TGCAGTGCTTTGGGCGGGACGAATCAGCCCCAGCATTTT.

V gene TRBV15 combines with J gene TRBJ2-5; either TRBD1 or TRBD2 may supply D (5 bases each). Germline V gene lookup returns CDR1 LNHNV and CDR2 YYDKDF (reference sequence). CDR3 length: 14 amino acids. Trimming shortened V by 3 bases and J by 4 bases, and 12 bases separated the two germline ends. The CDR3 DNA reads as TGTGCCACCAGCAGGCGAGGGGTCATAGAGACCCAGTACTTC. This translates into CATSRRGVIETQYF.

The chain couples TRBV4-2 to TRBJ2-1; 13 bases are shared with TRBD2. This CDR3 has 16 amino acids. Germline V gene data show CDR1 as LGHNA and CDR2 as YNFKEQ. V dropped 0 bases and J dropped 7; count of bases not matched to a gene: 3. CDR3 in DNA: TGTGCCAGCAGCCAAGATGGGACTAGCGGGACTAATGAGCAGTTCTTC. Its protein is CASSQDGTSGTNEQFF.

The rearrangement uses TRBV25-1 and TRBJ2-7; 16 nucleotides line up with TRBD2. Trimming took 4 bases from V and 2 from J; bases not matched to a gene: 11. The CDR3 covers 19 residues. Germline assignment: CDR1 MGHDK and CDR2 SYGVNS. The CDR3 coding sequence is TGTGCCAGCAGTGGCCACCCGGGACTAGCGGGAGGGTTCGCCTACGAGCAGTACTTC. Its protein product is CASSGHPGLAGGFAYEQYF.

CDR3 sequence: CASSPPVTSGAYNEQFF. CDR3 DNA sequence: TGTGCCAGCTCACCACCCGTAACTAGCGGGGCTTACAATGAGCAGTTCTTC. The chain couples TRBV18 to TRBJ2-1; 10 positions agree with TRBD2. From germline, CDR1 is KGHSH and CDR2 LQKENI. Trimming cost V 0 bases and J 4 bases; bases outside gene matches: 6. CDR3 length: 17 residues.

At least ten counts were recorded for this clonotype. CDR3 sequence reads: CASSLDRLNEQFF. As DNA, the CDR3 is TGTGCCAGCAGCCTGGACAGACTCAATGAGCAGTTCTTC. This chain links TRBV2 with TRBJ2-1; D is perhaps TRBD1 (6 bases). The CDR3 covers 13 residues. Trimming stripped 6 bases from V and 6 bases from J, with 12 bases between. The germline V gene encodes CDR1 SNHLY and CDR2 FYNNEI. Filled out from reference TRBV2 and TRBJ2-1, the complete variable domain reads EPEVTQTPSHQVTQMGQEVILRCVPISNHLYFYWYRQILGQKVEFLVSFYNNEISEKSEIFDDQFSVERPDGSNFTLKIRSTKLEDSAMYFCASSLDRLNEQFFGPGTRLTVL.

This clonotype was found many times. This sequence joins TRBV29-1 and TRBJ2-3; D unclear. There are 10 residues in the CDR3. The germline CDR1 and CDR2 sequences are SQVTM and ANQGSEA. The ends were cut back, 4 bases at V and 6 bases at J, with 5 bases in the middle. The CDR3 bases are TGCAGCGTTGTAGGGGATACGCAGTATTTT. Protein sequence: CSVVGDTQYF.

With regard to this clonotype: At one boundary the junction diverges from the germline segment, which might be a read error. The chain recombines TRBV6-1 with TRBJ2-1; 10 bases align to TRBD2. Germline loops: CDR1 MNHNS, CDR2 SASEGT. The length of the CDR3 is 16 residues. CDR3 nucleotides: TGTGCCAGCGGCCGACTAGCGGGCGTCTCCTACAATGGGCAGTTCTTC. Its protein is CASGRLAGVSYNGQFF.

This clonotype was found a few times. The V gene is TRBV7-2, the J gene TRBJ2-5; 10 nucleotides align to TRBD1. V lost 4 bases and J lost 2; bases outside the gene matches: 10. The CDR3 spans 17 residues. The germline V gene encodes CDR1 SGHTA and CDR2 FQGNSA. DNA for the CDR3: TGTGCCAGCAGCTCCGGGACAGGGGTATCGTGGCAAGAGACCCAGTACTTC. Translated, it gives CASSSGTGVSWQETQYF.